The text below deals with one T cell receptor (beta chain). In alopecia areata patients, both lesional scalp punch biopsies and peripheral blood were collected. PBMCs yielded sorted CD4+ and CD8+ T cells. This entry is derived from a study of CD8+ T cells in alopecia areata. Germline loops: CDR1 MGHRA, CDR2 YSYEKL. This CDR3 spans 17 amino acids. The V and J ends lost 6 bases and 4 bases respectively, with 25 bases between them. RNA was isolated and reverse transcribed to cDNA, the sequencing template. Profiled with immunoSEQ multiplex PCR; TCRdb holds only in-frame clones, not every one. The sample consists of 110,000 to 150,000 clones, about three fifths of them appearing once.

The clonotype originates from a human donor with alopecia areata. The chain uses TRBV4-1 and TRBJ2-7; the D gene could be TRBD1 or TRBD2 (5 bases each). Material: CD4+ T cells sorted from blood, obtained at week 0. The CDR3: CASSPLPPGQNIYEQYF. CDR3 coding DNA: TGCGCCAGCAGTCCCCTCCCCCCGGGGCAGAACATTTACGAGCAGTACTTC.